This is a list of T cell receptor beta chains from one sample in a study of shared clonotypes between healthy human individuals. The method was immunoSEQ multiplex PCR; TCRdb's version includes in-frame clones alone and lacks a portion of them. The sample includes 2 million to 2.5 million clones, about 94% of them seen just once. The sequencing sample was made of naive CD4+ T cells sorted from blood. The source is a man younger than 30 in good health. The CDR3 runs from the conserved cysteine through the conserved F or W. D genes are given only for firm matches. Clone size appears in some rows only: once, few, many, or a class for an expanded clone.

TRBV7-3	TRBJ2-2	-	-	TGTGCCAGCAGCGGAGGACGAGGGGAGCTGTTTTTT	CASSGGRGELFF
TRBV4-1	TRBJ2-6	-	-	TGCGCCAGCAGCCAACTCAGGGCTGGGGCCAACGTCCTGACTTTC	CASSQLRAGANVLTF
TRBV7-2	TRBJ1-5	-	-	TGTGCCAGCCGGCCCTCAAGTCCCAATCAGCCCCAGCATTTT	CASRPSSPNQPQHF
TRBV5-1	TRBJ2-7	-	-	TGCGCCAGCAGCTTGAGCCCGACAGTATACGAGCAGTACTTC	CASSLSPTVYEQYF
TRBV30	TRBJ1-2	-	TRBD1	TGTGCCTGGAGTCCGGGACAGAACTATGGCTACACCTTC	CAWSPGQNYGYTF
TRBV7-2	TRBJ2-1	-	TRBD2	TGTGCCAGCAGCTCTGGACTAGCGGGACGTGGCGAGCAGTTCTTC	CASSSGLAGRGEQFF
TRBV28	TRBJ2-1	-	-	TGTGCCAGCAGTCAATTAGCTGGCCTACGCTCCTACAATGAGCAGTTCTTC	CASSQLAGLRSYNEQFF
TRBV9	TRBJ2-7	once	TRBD2	TGTGCCAGCAGCTCGACGGGAGGCCCCTACGAGCAGTACTTC	CASSSTGGPYEQYF
TRBV19	TRBJ2-7	-	TRBD1	TGTGCCAGTAGTATGATTAGTTCCGGGACAGGGTACTACGAGCAGTACTTC	CASSMISSGTGYYEQYF
TRBV10-3	TRBJ2-1	-	TRBD2	TGTGCCATCAGCCTGAGCGGGAGGAGCGATGAGCAGTTCTTC	CAISLSGRSDEQFF
TRBV10-2	TRBJ1-1	-	TRBD1	TGCGCCAGCAGTGAGATGGACAGGGGGGGACTTGAAGCTTTCTTT	CASSEMDRGGLEAFF
TRBV5-1	TRBJ1-5	once	-	TGCGCCAGCAGCCTGTGGCCGGGCAATCAGCCCCAGCATTTT	CASSLWPGNQPQHF
TRBV10-3	TRBJ2-5	-	-	TGTGCCATCAGTTCAAGTGCCCGGGAGACCCAGTACTTC	CAISSSARETQYF
TRBV10-2	TRBJ1-2	-	-	TGCGCCAGCAGCGAATCCCTCGTTGACTATGGCTACACCTTC	CASSESLVDYGYTF
TRBV5-1	TRBJ1-4	-	TRBD1	TGCGCCAGCAGTCCTAGCCCGGGACAGGGTGGTGAAAAACTGTTTTTT	CASSPSPGQGGEKLFF
TRBV29-1	TRBJ1-5	-	-	TGCAGCGTAGGGGGGCAGGGGATCAATCAGCCCCAGCATTTT	CSVGGQGINQPQHF
TRBV5-1	TRBJ2-2	-	-	TGCGCCAGCAGCTTGGATAGCCTGGGGACCGGGGAGCTGTTTTTT	CASSLDSLGTGELFF
TRBV11-2	TRBJ1-3	-	-	TGTGCCAGCAGTTTCCTCTCTGGAAACACCATATATTTT	CASSFLSGNTIYF
TRBV5-6	TRBJ2-1	once	-	TGTGCCAGCAGCGCGACAGTATCCTACAATGAGCAGTTCTTC	CASSATVSYNEQFF
TRBV18	TRBJ1-1	few	TRBD1	TGTGCCAGCTCATCGGGCGGGGCAGGGGGAATCGGGAACACTGAAGCTTTCTTT	CASSSGGAGGIGNTEAFF
TRBV2	TRBJ1-1	-	-	TGTGCCAGCAGTGTAGAAGAGCTAGGGGGAACTGAAGCTTTCTTT	CASSVEELGGTEAFF
TRBV7-3	TRBJ1-6	-	TRBD1	TGTGCCAGCAGACAAGGGACAGCCAATTCACCCCTCCACTTT	CASRQGTANSPLHF
TRBV6-6	TRBJ2-7	-	TRBD1	TGTGCCAGCAGTCCGGGACAGCCCCAGGGGTACTTC	CASSPGQPQGYF
TRBV7-9	TRBJ2-2	-	-	TGTGCCAGCAGCTTATCCTATGCAGGGGCCCTCTCTAACACCGGGGAGCTGTTTTTT	CASSLSYAGALSNTGELFF
TRBV12-5	TRBJ2-7	-	-	TGTGCTAGTGGTTCTCAGACGGGCGAGCAGTACTTC	CASGSQTGEQYF
TRBV27	TRBJ2-1	once	TRBD2	TGTGCCAGCAGTTTCTACGCGGGAGACCCCTACAATGAGCAGTTCTTC	CASSFYAGDPYNEQFF
TRBV9	TRBJ2-5	-	-	TGTGCCAGCAGCGTACGGCACGCGGGAGAGACCCAGTACTTC	CASSVRHAGETQYF
TRBV5-6	TRBJ1-1	-	TRBD1	TGTGCCAGCAGCTCGGGACAGAACTTTAACACTGAAGCTTTCTTT	CASSSGQNFNTEAFF
TRBV27	TRBJ2-5	-	-	TGTGCCAGCAGCCCTCAGGGACCAACCCTATACCAAGAGACCCAGTACTTC	CASSPQGPTLYQETQYF
TRBV7-9	TRBJ2-4	-	-	TGTGCCAGCAGCCTACAAGAAAACATTCAGTACTTC	CASSLQENIQYF
TRBV5-1	TRBJ2-3	-	-	TGCGCCAGCAGCCCCCCTAGCGCCCACACAGATACGCAGTATTTT	CASSPPSAHTDTQYF
TRBV29-1	TRBJ2-7	-	-	TGCAGCGTTGTAAACTCGTACGAGCAGTACTTC	CSVVNSYEQYF
TRBV28	TRBJ1-2	-	-	TGTGCCAGCACTGGGGTGTCAACTTTCACACCATATGGCTACACCTTC	CASTGVSTFTPYGYTF
TRBV6-1	TRBJ1-5	once	-	TGTGCCAGCAGTGGGTTGAGGTCACAGGTTGGCAATCAGCCCCAGCATTTT	CASSGLRSQVGNQPQHF
TRBV6-6	TRBJ2-7	-	TRBD1	TGTGCCAGCACAGGGGGCTTCTCCTACGAGCAGTACTTC	CASTGGFSYEQYF
TRBV11-2	TRBJ1-2	-	-	TGTGCCAGCAGCACCCTGGGGGGCCCTGGCTACACCTTC	CASSTLGGPGYTF
TRBV29-1	TRBJ2-7	-	-	TGCAGCGGCAAGGTGTCGGAGAATGCGTACGAGCAGTACTTC	CSGKVSENAYEQYF
TRBV6-5	TRBJ1-2	-	TRBD1	TGTGCCAGCAGTTTGGGACAGGGGGCAGAGGGCTACACCTTC	CASSLGQGAEGYTF
TRBV6-5	TRBJ2-2	once	-	TGTGCCAGCCTATTAAGCCAGGGTGTCGCCGGGGAGCTGTTTTTT	CASLLSQGVAGELFF
TRBV15	TRBJ1-1	-	-	TGTGCCACCAGCAGAGGGGCGGGCCCATTCAACACTGAAGCTTTCTTT	CATSRGAGPFNTEAFF
TRBV6-5	TRBJ1-6	-	-	TGTGCCAGCAGTTACGACCCGGTTGGTAATTCACCCCTCCACTTT	CASSYDPVGNSPLHF
TRBV19	TRBJ2-2	-	-	TGTGCCAGTAGTAGGGGCGAGCGCACCGGGGAGCTGTTTTTT	CASSRGERTGELFF
TRBV5-1	TRBJ1-3	once	-	TGCGCCAGCAGCCCCACCAGCGGCGGAAACACCATATATTTT	CASSPTSGGNTIYF
TRBV10-2	TRBJ1-1	-	TRBD1	TGCGCCAGCAGGCTGACAGGGGGCAAGACTGAAGCTTTCTTT	CASRLTGGKTEAFF
TRBV6-6	TRBJ2-7	-	TRBD2	TGTGCCAGCAGTTACGGCGGGAGAACCTACGAGCAGTACTTC	CASSYGGRTYEQYF
TRBV6-1	TRBJ2-7	-	-	TGTGCCAGCAGCCGAAATTGGAGTTACGAGCAGTACTTC	CASSRNWSYEQYF
TRBV4-1	TRBJ2-7	-	TRBD2	TGCGCCAGCAGCCGAATTAGCGGGATCCCCTCCTACGAGCAGTACTTC	CASSRISGIPSYEQYF
TRBV7-3	TRBJ1-2	-	-	TGTGCCAGCAGCCCAGAGTCGGGGGGAGCTAACTATGGCTACACCTTC	CASSPESGGANYGYTF
TRBV5-5	TRBJ2-7	-	TRBD1	TGTGCCAGCAGCTCCCCGCAGGGGACAGGGAGGGAGCAGTACTTC	CASSSPQGTGREQYF
TRBV18	TRBJ2-5	-	TRBD2	TGTGCCAGCTCACGAAGCCCTAGCGGGGGTGGAGAGACCCAGTACTTC	CASSRSPSGGGETQYF
TRBV25-1	TRBJ2-7	-	-	TGTGCCAGCAGCCCAATGACGTTCGAGCAGTACTTC	CASSPMTFEQYF
TRBV5-6	TRBJ1-1	-	-	TGTGCCAGCAGTTTAACCTTGAACACTGAAGCTTTCTTT	CASSLTLNTEAFF
TRBV5-4	TRBJ2-1	-	-	TGTGCCAGCAGCTTGGGTTCTACTAGGGATGAGCAGTTCTTC	CASSLGSTRDEQFF
TRBV6-6	TRBJ1-1	-	-	TGTGCCAGTACTAGGGTGGATGGGGCTTTCTTT	CASTRVDGAFF
TRBV4-1	TRBJ1-1	-	-	TGCGCCAGCAGCCCGGGTGGGAAGGTGACCACTGAAGCTTTCTTT	CASSPGGKVTTEAFF